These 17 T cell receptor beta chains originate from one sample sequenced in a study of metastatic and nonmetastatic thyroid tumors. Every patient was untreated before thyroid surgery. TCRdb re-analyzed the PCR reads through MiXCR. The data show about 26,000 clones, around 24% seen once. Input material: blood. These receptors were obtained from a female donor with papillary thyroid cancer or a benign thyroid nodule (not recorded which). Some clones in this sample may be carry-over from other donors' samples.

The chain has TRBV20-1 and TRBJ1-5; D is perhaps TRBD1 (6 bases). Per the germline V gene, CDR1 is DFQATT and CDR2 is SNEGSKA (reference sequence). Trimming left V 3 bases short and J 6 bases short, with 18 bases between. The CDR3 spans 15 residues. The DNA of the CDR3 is TGCAGTGCTAGTCTGACAGGTCTCGATAGTCAGCCCCAGCATTTT. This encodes CSASLTGLDSQPQHF.

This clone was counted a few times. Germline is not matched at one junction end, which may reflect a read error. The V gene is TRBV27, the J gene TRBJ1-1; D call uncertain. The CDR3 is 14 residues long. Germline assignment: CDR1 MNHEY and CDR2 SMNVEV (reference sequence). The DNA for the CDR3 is TGTGCCAGCAGACCAGGTCTTCTGAACACTGGAGCTTTCTTT. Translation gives CASRPGLLNTGAFF.

CDR3 residues: CASNPSPATNEKLFF. CDR3 sequence (DNA): TGTGCCAGCAATCCAAGCCCTGCAACTAATGAAAAACTGTTTTTT. The chain employs TRBV6-1 and TRBJ1-4; no reliable D call. The CDR3 runs 15 residues. Trimming shortened V by 7 bases and J by 0 bases, and 12 bases separated the two germline ends. The germline CDR1 and CDR2 sequences are MNHNS and SASEGT.

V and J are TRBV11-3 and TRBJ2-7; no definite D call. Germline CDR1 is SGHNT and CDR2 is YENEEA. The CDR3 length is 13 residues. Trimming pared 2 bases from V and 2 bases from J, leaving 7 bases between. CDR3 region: CASSLQATYEQYF. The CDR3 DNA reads TGTGCCAGCAGCTTACAGGCCACCTACGAGCAGTACTTC.

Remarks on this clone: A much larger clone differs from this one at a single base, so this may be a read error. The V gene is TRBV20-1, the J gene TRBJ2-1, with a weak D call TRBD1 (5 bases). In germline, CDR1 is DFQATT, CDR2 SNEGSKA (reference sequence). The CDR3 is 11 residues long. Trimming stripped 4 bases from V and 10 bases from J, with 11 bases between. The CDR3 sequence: CSAIRVSEQFF. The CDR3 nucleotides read TGCAGTGCTATCAGGGTATCAGAGCAGTTCTTC.

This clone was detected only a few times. CDR3 DNA sequence: TGTGCCAGCAGTTACTCGTACTCTAGAGATCAGCCCCAGCATTTT. Amino acid sequence: CASSYSYSRDQPQHF. The genes are TRBV6-2 or TRBV6-3 and TRBJ1-5; no firm D call. Trimming stripped 0 bases from V and 5 bases from J, with 11 bases between. CDR3 length: 15 amino acids. Germline CDR1 reads MNHEY; CDR2 reads SVGEGT.

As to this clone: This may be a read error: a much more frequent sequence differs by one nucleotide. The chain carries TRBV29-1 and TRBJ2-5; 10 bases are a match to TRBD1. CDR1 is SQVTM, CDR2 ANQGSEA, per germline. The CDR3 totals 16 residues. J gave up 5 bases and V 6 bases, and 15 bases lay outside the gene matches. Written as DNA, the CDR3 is TGCAGCGTCGGGAGCATGGCGGGACAGGGGAGGGAGACCCAGTACTTC. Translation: CSVGSMAGQGRETQYF. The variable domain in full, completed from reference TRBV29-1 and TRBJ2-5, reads SAVISQKPSRDICQRGTSLTIQCQVDSQVTMMFWYRQQPGQSLTLIATANQGSEATYESGFVIDKFPISRPNLTFSTLTVSNMSPEDSSIYLCSVGSMAGQGRETQYFGPGTRLLVL.

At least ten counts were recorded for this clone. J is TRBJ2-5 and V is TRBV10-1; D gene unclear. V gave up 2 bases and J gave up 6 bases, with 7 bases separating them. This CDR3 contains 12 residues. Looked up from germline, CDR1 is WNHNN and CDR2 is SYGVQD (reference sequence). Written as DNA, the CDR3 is TGCGCCAGCAGTGAGCCGTTTAAGACCCAGTACTTC. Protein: CASSEPFKTQYF.

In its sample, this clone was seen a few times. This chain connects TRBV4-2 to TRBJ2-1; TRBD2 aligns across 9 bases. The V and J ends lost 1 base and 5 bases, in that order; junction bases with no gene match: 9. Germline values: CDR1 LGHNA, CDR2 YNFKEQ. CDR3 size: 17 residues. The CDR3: CASSQAPGLAIDNEQFF. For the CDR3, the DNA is TGTGCCAGCAGCCAAGCCCCGGGACTAGCAATCGACAATGAGCAGTTCTTC.

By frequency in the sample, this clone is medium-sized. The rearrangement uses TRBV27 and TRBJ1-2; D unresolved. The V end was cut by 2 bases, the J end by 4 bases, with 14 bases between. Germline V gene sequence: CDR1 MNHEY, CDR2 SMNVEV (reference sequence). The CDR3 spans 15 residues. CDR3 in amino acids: CASSLDQFGGYGYTF. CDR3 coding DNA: TGTGCCAGCAGTTTAGACCAATTTGGCGGCTATGGCTACACCTTC.

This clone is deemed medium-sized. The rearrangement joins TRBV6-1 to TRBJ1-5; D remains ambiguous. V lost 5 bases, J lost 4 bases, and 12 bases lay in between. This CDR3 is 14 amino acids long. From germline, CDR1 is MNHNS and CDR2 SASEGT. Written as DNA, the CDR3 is TGTGCCAGCAGTAATTTCTTGGGGAATCAGCCCCAGCATTTT. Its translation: CASSNFLGNQPQHF.

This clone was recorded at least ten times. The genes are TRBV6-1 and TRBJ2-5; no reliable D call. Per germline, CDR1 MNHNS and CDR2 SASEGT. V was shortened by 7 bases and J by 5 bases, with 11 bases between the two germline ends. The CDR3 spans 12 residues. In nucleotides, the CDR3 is TGTGCCAGCACTTTAGAGAGGGAGACCCAGTACTTC. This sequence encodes CASTLERETQYF.

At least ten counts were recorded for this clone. DNA for the CDR3: TGTGCCAGCAGCTTGGAACAGCAGAGGAGCTACACCTTC. It is translated as CASSLEQQRSYTF. The chain has TRBV5-4 and TRBJ1-2; D is unclear. The CDR3 is 13 residues long. V lost 0 bases and J lost 9, with 12 bases in between. Germline V gene sequence: CDR1 SGHNT, CDR2 YYREEE (reference sequence).

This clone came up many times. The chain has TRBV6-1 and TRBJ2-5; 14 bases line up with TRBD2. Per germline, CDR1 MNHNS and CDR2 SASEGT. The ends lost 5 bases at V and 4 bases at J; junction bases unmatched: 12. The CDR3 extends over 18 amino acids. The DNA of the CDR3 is TGTGCCAGCAGTAACAGGGGACTAGCGGGAGTAACGGCAGAGACCCAGTACTTC. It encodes CASSNRGLAGVTAETQYF.

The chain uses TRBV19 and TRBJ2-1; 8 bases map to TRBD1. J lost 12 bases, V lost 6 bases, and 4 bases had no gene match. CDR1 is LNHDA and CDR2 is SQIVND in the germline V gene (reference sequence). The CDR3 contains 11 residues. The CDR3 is CASSQGAGQFF. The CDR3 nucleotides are TGTGCCAGTAGCCAGGGGGCGGGGCAGTTCTTC.

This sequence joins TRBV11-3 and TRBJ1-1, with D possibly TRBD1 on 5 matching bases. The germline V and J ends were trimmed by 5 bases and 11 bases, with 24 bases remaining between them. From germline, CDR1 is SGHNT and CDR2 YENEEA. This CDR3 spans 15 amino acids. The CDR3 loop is CASSPGHERGKVAFF. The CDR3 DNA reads TGTGCCAGCAGCCCCGGACACGAACGCGGGAAAGTGGCTTTCTTT.

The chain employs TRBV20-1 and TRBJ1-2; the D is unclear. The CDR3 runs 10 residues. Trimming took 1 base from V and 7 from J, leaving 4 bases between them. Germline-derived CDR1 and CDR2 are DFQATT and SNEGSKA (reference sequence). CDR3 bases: TGCAGTGCTAGAGTCTCTGGCTACACCTTC. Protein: CSARVSGYTF.